One and the same sample provided the 13 T cell receptor beta chains below, sequenced in a study of T cell responses to AZD1222 COVID-19 vaccine (dated by TCRdb to about 2021). The meaning of the sample's time point label: baseline before first vaccination. Library creation used the immunoSEQ multiplex PCR assay. TCRdb took over this immuneACCESS table, retaining in-frame rearrangements with V and J assigned. Such tables are incomplete; in checked studies, under half of the missing clones stem from an unresolved V gene, and the remainder is unexplained. The sample table holds roughly 120,000 clones, of which around 90% were seen once. 4.2% of the sample is taken by the ten largest. The sample here was peripheral blood, taken on day 0 of AZD1222 vaccination. The receptor set was obtained from an adult in good health.

The chain employs TRBV6-5 and TRBJ2-3, with no clear D. CDR1 and CDR2 (germline): MNHEY, SVGAGI. This CDR3 is 15 amino acids long. V lost 7 bases and J lost 0, with 14 bases in between. For the CDR3, the DNA is TGTGCCAGCACCCGAGAGGCTTCTAGCACAGATACGCAGTATTTT. It codes for CASTREASSTDTQYF.

This chain links TRBV11-1 with TRBJ2-5, with 11 bases fitting TRBD2. CDR3 length: 16 residues. J gave up 4 bases and V 5 bases, and 9 bases lay outside the gene matches. Looked up from germline, CDR1 is SGHAT and CDR2 is FQDESV (reference sequence). The CDR3: CASSPELAGVGETQYF. DNA for the CDR3: TGTGCCAGCAGCCCAGAACTAGCGGGGGTTGGAGAGACCCAGTACTTC.

V usage is TRBV15 and J usage is TRBJ2-7, with D perhaps TRBD1 (6 bases). CDR1 LNHNV and CDR2 YYDKDF come from the germline V gene (reference sequence). V was pared by 1 base and J by 3 bases, with 10 bases between. The CDR3 extends over 14 amino acids. The DNA of the CDR3 is TGTGCCACCAGCAGAGGACAGGTTGGCTACGAGCAGTACTTC. This translates into CATSRGQVGYEQYF.

The chain links TRBV2 to TRBJ2-5, with D maybe TRBD2 (6 bases). V was clipped by 2 bases and J by 2 bases, with 15 bases between them. There are 16 residues in the CDR3. The germline CDR1 and CDR2 sequences are SNHLY and FYNNEI. The CDR3 sequence is CASSETGRTIQETQYF. As DNA, the CDR3 is TGTGCCAGCAGTGAAACCGGCAGGACTATTCAAGAGACCCAGTACTTC.

The V gene is TRBV5-1, the J gene TRBJ2-2; 14 bases align to TRBD2. Trimming took 7 bases from V and 7 from J; bases not matched to a gene: 15. This CDR3 is built from 18 residues. Germline V CDR1 and CDR2: SGHRS, YFSETQ. The CDR3 DNA sequence: TGCGCCAGCCAGAAGCCGGGACTAGCGGGGGTTCGGGTCGGGGAGCTGTTTTTT. Translated, it gives CASQKPGLAGVRVGELFF.

The table lists this clone with a few counts. The chain links TRBV6-5 to TRBJ1-1, with D uncertain. V shed 7 bases and J shed 4 bases, with 13 bases lying between them. The germline CDR1 and CDR2 sequences are MNHEY and SVGAGI. This CDR3 spans 13 amino acids. CDR3 in amino acids: CASKESSVTEAFF. The CDR3 coding sequence is TGTGCCAGCAAAGAAAGTAGCGTCACTGAAGCTTTCTTT.

This clone was recorded once. V is TRBV19 and J is TRBJ2-5; 9 bases align to TRBD2. J was trimmed by 1 base and V by 3 bases; bases with no gene match: 3. Per germline, CDR1 LNHDA and CDR2 SQIVND (reference sequence). This CDR3 is built from 15 residues. CDR3 nucleotide sequence: TGTGCCAGTAGTATTAGGACTAGCGCCCAAGAGACCCAGTACTTC. It encodes CASSIRTSAQETQYF.

This clone was detected only a few times. The V call is TRBV28, the J call TRBJ2-7, with TRBD2 matching over 8 bases. J lost 3 bases, V lost 6 bases, and 7 bases had no gene match. The CDR3 runs 14 residues. Germline V gene data show CDR1 as MDHEN and CDR2 as SYDVKM. CDR3 nucleotides: TGTGCCAGCAGGCTGACTAGCGCAATCTACGAGCAGTACTTC. Its protein product is CASRLTSAIYEQYF.

This clone has only one observation. V and J are TRBV28 and TRBJ1-2; no definite D call. CDR3 length: 11 residues. Trimming left V 4 bases short and J 6 bases short, with 6 bases between. Germline V lookup: CDR1 MDHEN, CDR2 SYDVKM. CDR3 sequence: CASSWGNGYTF. The CDR3 bases are TGTGCCAGCAGTTGGGGTAATGGCTACACCTTC.

A remark on this clone: The same CDR3 arises from other DNA sequences in this sample as well. V gene TRBV28 combines with J gene TRBJ2-5; the match to TRBD1 covers 10 bases. V was pared by 5 bases and J by 2 bases, with 8 bases of the junction left unmatched. This CDR3 spans 16 amino acids. In germline, CDR1 is MDHEN, CDR2 SYDVKM. This chain's CDR3 is CASSPRQGAGQETQYF. For the CDR3, the DNA is TGTGCCAGCAGTCCCCGACAGGGGGCAGGGCAAGAGACCCAGTACTTC.

The J gene is TRBJ1-6, the V gene TRBV11-2; 7 bases agree with TRBD1. Germline loops: CDR1 SGHAT, CDR2 FQNNGV. V dropped 3 bases and J dropped 7; count of bases not matched to a gene: 12. The CDR3 covers 17 residues. The CDR3 DNA reads TGTGCCAGCAGCTTTAGGGGGCCCAGGGAGGAGAATTCACCCCTCCACTTT. It yields the protein CASSFRGPREENSPLHF.

This clone appeared once. The chain carries TRBV4-3 and TRBJ2-7, with 7 bases identical to TRBD2. The germline gives CDR1 LGHNA, CDR2 YSLEER. V was clipped by 4 bases and J by 2 bases; unmatched bases: 5. This CDR3 has 14 residues. CDR3 region: CASSPFRGAYEQYF. CDR3 bases: TGCGCCAGCAGCCCTTTCCGGGGGGCCTACGAGCAGTACTTC.

The rearrangement uses TRBV10-3 and TRBJ2-2; D is undetermined. This CDR3 has 15 residues. V shed 6 bases and J shed 1 base, with 12 bases lying between them. Germline CDR1 reads ENHRY; CDR2 reads SYGVKD. This CDR3 reads CAISHYIGNTGELFF. Written as DNA, the CDR3 is TGTGCCATCAGCCACTATATCGGGAACACCGGGGAGCTGTTTTTT.